This entry lists 6 T cell receptor beta chains sequenced from one sample in a study of blood T cell repertoires in COVID-19. Method: immunoSEQ multiplex PCR; TCRdb's copy keeps in-frame clones and lacks some. The table lists about 110,000 clones, around four fifths of them singletons. The specimen sequenced was peripheral blood. Receptor source: a woman aged 55-69 years with acute or convalescent COVID-19.

This chain connects TRBV29-1 to TRBJ1-5, with a possible D match to TRBD1 (5 bases). Germline-derived CDR1 and CDR2 are SQVTM and ANQGSEA. V was clipped by 4 bases and J by 0 bases, with 10 bases between them. The CDR3 has 14 amino acids. The CDR3 spells CSVADSHSNQPQHF. The CDR3 DNA sequence: TGCAGCGTTGCTGACAGCCATAGCAATCAGCCCCAGCATTTT.

The chain has TRBV6-2 or TRBV6-3 and TRBJ2-3, with D possibly being TRBD1 (5 bases). V was trimmed by 6 bases and J by 11 bases, leaving 12 bases between them. The V gene's germline CDR1 is MNHEY and CDR2 SVGEGT. The CDR3 sequence is 11 residues long. CDR3 sequence (DNA): TGTGCCAGCAGCCCTAGGGGTGTGCAGTATTTT. This encodes CASSPRGVQYF.

The rearrangement links TRBV2 to TRBJ2-7; maybe TRBD1 (6 bases). CDR3 length: 11 residues. V was clipped by 7 bases and J by 2 bases, with 6 bases between them. Germline V gives CDR1 SNHLY, CDR2 FYNNEI. The CDR3 region has the DNA TGTGCCAGCACAGGGGCCTACGAGCAGTACTTC. Its translation: CASTGAYEQYF.

This clone appeared a single time. CDR3 region: CASSQDRSRPETQYF. CDR3 nucleotides: TGTGCCAGCAGCCAAGACCGGTCTAGGCCGGAGACCCAGTACTTC. J is TRBJ2-5 and V is TRBV4-2; D unclear. The germline V gene encodes CDR1 LGHNA and CDR2 YNFKEQ. V lost 0 bases and J 5 bases, leaving 13 bases between the germline ends. The CDR3 is 15 amino acids.

The gene calls are TRBV4-2 and TRBJ2-2; weak D call: TRBD1 (6 bases). There are 16 residues in the CDR3. The V end was cut by 2 bases, the J end by 7 bases, with 17 bases between. The germline CDR1 and CDR2 sequences are LGHNA and YNFKEQ. The DNA for the CDR3 is TGTGCCAGCAGCCAACAAACCGGGACAAAAAACGGGGAGCTGTTTTTT. Its protein is CASSQQTGTKNGELFF.

In its sample, this clone was seen a few times. V usage is TRBV29-1 and J usage is TRBJ2-2, with a weak D call TRBD2 (5 bases). Between the trimmed V and J ends, which lost 6 bases and 5 bases, there was a span of 10 bases. CDR1 and CDR2 (germline): SQVTM, ANQGSEA. The CDR3 is 12 residues long. CDR3: CSVPEGTGELFF. CDR3 nucleotides: TGCAGCGTACCTGAGGGAACCGGGGAGCTGTTTTTT.